This T cell receptor beta chain originates from a study of regulatory T cells in long-lasting Graves disease. The sample's time point: persistent/refractory GD, antithyroid drugs over 5 years with positive TRAb. Scientists built the TCR library using RNA that was extracted from PBMCs. V was clipped by 3 bases and J by 4 bases, with 7 bases between them. The CDR3 runs to 13 residues. Building the TCR beta libraries relied on iRepertoire HTBI primers, and CDR3 regions underwent Arm-PCR. TCRdb fed the multiplex PCR reads into MiXCR, producing one record per CDR3 protein. The table shows over 450,000 distinct CDR3 sequences, with 20% to 25% occurring only once. Study-wide points: Lower TCR diversity was seen in persistent Graves' patients than in newly diagnosed ones. The sample size was small, and this may have reduced accuracy. With persistent disease, TRBV28, TRBJ1-2 and TRBJ2-5 were the favored segments.

This clonotype occurred a few times. Its antigen is not identified. This clonotype was obtained from a female donor with Graves disease. Specimen: peripheral blood mononuclear cells (PBMCs), collected when the disease was refractory, from a patient treated with antithyroid drugs. The chain uses TRBV12-3 or TRBV12-4 and TRBJ1-3; possibly TRBD1 for D (5 bases). CDR3 loop: CASSFGQGNTIYF. The CDR3 DNA is TGTGCCAGCAGTTTCGGACAAGGAAACACCATATATTTT.